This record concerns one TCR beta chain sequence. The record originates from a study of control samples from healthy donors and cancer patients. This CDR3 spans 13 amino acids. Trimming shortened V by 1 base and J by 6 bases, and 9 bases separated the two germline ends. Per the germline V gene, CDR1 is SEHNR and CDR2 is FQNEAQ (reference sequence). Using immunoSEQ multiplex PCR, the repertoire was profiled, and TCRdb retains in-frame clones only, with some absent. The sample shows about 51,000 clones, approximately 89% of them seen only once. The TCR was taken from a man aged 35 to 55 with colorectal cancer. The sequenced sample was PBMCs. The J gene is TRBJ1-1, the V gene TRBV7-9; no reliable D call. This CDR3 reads CASSLDGSAEAFF. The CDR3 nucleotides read TGTGCCAGCAGCTTAGACGGAAGCGCTGAAGCTTTCTTT.